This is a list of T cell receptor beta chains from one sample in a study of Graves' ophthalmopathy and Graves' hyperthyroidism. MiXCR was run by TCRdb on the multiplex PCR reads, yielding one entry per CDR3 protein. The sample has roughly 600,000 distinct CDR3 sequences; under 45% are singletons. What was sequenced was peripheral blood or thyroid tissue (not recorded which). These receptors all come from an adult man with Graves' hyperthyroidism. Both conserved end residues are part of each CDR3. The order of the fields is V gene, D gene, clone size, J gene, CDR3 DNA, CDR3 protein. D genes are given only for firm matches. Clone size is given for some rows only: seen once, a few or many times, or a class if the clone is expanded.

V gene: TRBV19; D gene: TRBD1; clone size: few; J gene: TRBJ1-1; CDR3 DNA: TGTGCCAGTACCGCAGGACAGGGAGCCAACACTGAAGCTTTCTTT; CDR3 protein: CASTAGQGANTEAFF
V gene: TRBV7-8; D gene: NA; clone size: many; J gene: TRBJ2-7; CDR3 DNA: TGTGCCAGCAGCGTGCTCGGGGGCTCAACCTACGAGCAGTACTTC; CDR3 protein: CASSVLGGSTYEQYF
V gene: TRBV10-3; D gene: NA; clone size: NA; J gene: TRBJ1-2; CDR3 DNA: TGTGCCAGCAGTCCATGGGGGGGCTATGGCTACACCTTC; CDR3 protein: CASSPWGGYGYTF
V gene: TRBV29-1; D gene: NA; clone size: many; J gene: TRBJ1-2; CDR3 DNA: TGCAGCGTTGTAAGGGATGGCTACACCTTC; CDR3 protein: CSVVRDGYTF
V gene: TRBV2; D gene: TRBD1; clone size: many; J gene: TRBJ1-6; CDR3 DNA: TGTGCCAGCAGTGATGACAGGACAGGGACTTCACCCCTCCACTTT; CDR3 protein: CASSDDRTGTSPLHF
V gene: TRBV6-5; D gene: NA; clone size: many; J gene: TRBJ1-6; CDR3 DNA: TGTGCCAGCAGGCCTCCCGGGACCGTCAATTCACCCCTCCACTTT; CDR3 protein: CASRPPGTVNSPLHF
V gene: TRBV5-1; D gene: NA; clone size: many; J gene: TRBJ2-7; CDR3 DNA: TGCGCCAGCAGCGGTGGGACGGAGAGCTCCTACGAGCAGTACTTC; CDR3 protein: CASSGGTESSYEQYF
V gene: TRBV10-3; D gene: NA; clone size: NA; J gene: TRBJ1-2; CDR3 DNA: TGTGCCATCAGTGAGTCGAGCCGGATTAACTATGGCTACACCTTC; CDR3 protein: CAISESSRINYGYTF
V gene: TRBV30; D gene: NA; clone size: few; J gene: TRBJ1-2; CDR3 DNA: TGTGCCTGGAGTGCCCAGGGCTACTATGGCTACACCTTC; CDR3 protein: CAWSAQGYYGYTF
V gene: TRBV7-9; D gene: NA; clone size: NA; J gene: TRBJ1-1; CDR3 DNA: TGTGCCAGCAGCTTAGAGGCAGATAAAGCTTTCTTT; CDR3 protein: CASSLEADKAFF
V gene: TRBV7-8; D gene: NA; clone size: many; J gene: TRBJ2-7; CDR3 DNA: TGTGCCAGCAGCCGCGGTCTCTCCTACGAGCAGTACTTC; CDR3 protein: CASSRGLSYEQYF
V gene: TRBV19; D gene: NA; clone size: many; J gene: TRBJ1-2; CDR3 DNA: TGTGCCAGTAGTGCGGGGGAGAACTATGGCTACACCTTC; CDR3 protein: CASSAGENYGYTF
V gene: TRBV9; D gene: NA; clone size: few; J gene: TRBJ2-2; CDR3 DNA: TGTGCCAGCAGTGAGTCATACGGGATGACCGGGGAGCTGTTTTTT; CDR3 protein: CASSESYGMTGELFF